These 4 T cell receptor beta chains came from one sample sequenced in a study of blood T cell repertoires in COVID-19. Sequencing was performed with immunoSEQ multiplex PCR; in TCRdb, only in-frame clones are kept and a portion is missing. The table has 130,000 or so clones, more than 70% seen once. Input material: peripheral blood. These receptors all come from a man in his fifties with acute or convalescent COVID-19.

The genes are TRBV5-1 and TRBJ1-2; the D gene is possibly TRBD1 (6 bases). This CDR3 has 15 residues. Trimming stripped 4 bases from V and 4 bases from J, with 17 bases between. Germline assignment: CDR1 SGHRS and CDR2 YFSETQ. The CDR3 is CASSLQTGSRYGYTF. CDR3 nucleotide sequence: TGCGCCAGCAGCCTCCAAACAGGGTCCCGCTATGGCTACACCTTC.

This chain connects TRBV25-1 to TRBJ1-6; 8 bases fit TRBD1. V shed 4 bases, J shed 10 bases, and the junction held 6 bases outside the gene matches. CDR1 and CDR2 (germline): MGHDK, SYGVNS. This CDR3 has 14 amino acids. CDR3 amino acids: CASSGTGSQSPLHF. CDR3 DNA sequence: TGTGCCAGCAGTGGGACAGGGAGTCAGTCACCCCTCCACTTT.

This sequence joins TRBV2 and TRBJ2-1, with D tentatively TRBD2 (5 bases). The CDR3 spans 15 residues. Germline-derived CDR1 and CDR2 are SNHLY and FYNNEI. The V end lost 2 bases, the J end lost 0 bases, and 8 bases lay between the germline ends. For the CDR3, the DNA is TGTGCCAGCAGTGAAATCCGGGGCTCCTACAATGAGCAGTTCTTC. This codes for CASSEIRGSYNEQFF.

The genes are TRBV5-1 and TRBJ1-1; weak D call: TRBD1 (5 bases). This CDR3 is built from 15 residues. Deletions cut 0 bases from V and 6 bases from J, with 15 bases between. Germline values: CDR1 SGHRS, CDR2 YFSETQ. The CDR3 protein is CASSLEVFGASEAFF. DNA for the CDR3: TGCGCCAGCAGCTTGGAGGTTTTTGGGGCCTCTGAAGCTTTCTTT.